The table lists the clone carrying this T cell receptor beta chain with a few counts. Its antigen is currently unknown. Unique molecular identifiers featured in how the TCRbeta library was prepared. TCRdb reanalysed the PCR reads using MiXCR and keeps one entry per CDR3 protein. The sample has 440,000 or so distinct CDR3 sequences, 43% seen once. The data originate from a study of T-cell reconstitution after alpha-beta-depleted transplantation in children. Broader study findings: It was surviving recipient T cells and thymic progenitors that gave some patients high TCRbeta diversity at day 60. The main origin of T-cell counts and diversity one year after transplant was newly produced T cells.

Germline V gives CDR1 MGHRA, CDR2 YSYEKL. This CDR3 spans 16 amino acids. J gave up 0 bases and V 0 bases, and 2 bases lay outside the gene matches. V usage is TRBV4-1 and J usage is TRBJ2-1, with 7 nucleotides matching TRBD2. The source material was PBMCs, sampled before TCRalphabeta/CD19-depleted stem cell transplant. The sequence was obtained from a girl between 2 and 10 years old with aplastic anemia, due to receive a stem cell transplant. CDR3 coding DNA: TGCGCCAGCAGCCAAGATCGCGGGGGCTCCTACAATGAGCAGTTCTTC. This sequence encodes CASSQDRGGSYNEQFF.